These T cell receptor beta chains were read from a single sample in a study of response to subunit inactivated influenza vaccine. TCRdb fed the RT-PCR reads into MiXCR, producing one record per CDR3 protein. The table includes 160,000 or so distinct CDR3 sequences, under 13% detected once. Specimen: non-naive T cells sorted from PBMCs, collected about 6 weeks after vaccination. The receptors here all came from a man aged 50 to 59 who received an inactivated influenza vaccine. Both conserved end residues are part of each CDR3. The D gene is left open where the match is weak. For some rows the clone size is stated as once, few or many, or as a class when expanded; others skip it.

v_gene,len,j_gene,d_gene,abundance,CDR3aa,CDR3nt
TRBV11-2,20,TRBJ2-1,TRBD2,NA,CASSSELAGGYKSSYNEQFF,TGTGCCAGCAGCTCCGAACTAGCGGGAGGTTACAAAAGCTCCTACAATGAGCAGTTCTTC
TRBV6-1,12,TRBJ2-3,NA,NA,CASSEPGDTQYF,TGTGCCAGCAGTGAACCGGGGGATACGCAGTATTTT
TRBV29-1,13,TRBJ1-1,NA,many,CSVDRTGSTEAFF,TGCAGCGTTGATAGAACAGGGAGCACTGAAGCTTTCTTT
TRBV5-1,15,TRBJ1-6,NA,NA,CASSLEDEHNSPLHF,TGCGCCAGCAGCTTGGAGGACGAGCATAATTCACCCCTCCACTTT
TRBV5-1,17,TRBJ2-7,TRBD1,NA,CASSQHGGGTGSYEQYF,TGCGCCAGCAGTCAGCACGGGGGCGGGACAGGGTCCTACGAGCAGTACTTC
TRBV5-1,16,TRBJ1-1,TRBD1,many,CASSLGGYKRTGEAFF,TGCGCCAGCAGCTTGGGGGGGTATAAACGGACAGGTGAAGCTTTCTTT
TRBV6-2/TRBV6-3,16,TRBJ2-1,NA,few,CASSYSWGTGGNEQFF,TGTGCCAGCAGTTACTCCTGGGGAACGGGCGGCAATGAGCAGTTCTTC
TRBV12-3/TRBV12-4,16,TRBJ2-1,TRBD1,few,CASTNRQGARNNEQFF,TGTGCCAGCACCAATAGACAGGGGGCGCGGAACAATGAGCAGTTCTTC
TRBV10-2,16,TRBJ2-2,TRBD2,few,CASSESASGGTGELFF,TGCGCCAGCAGTGAGTCGGCTAGCGGGGGTACCGGGGAGCTGTTTTTT
TRBV20-1,16,TRBJ2-3,TRBD2,many,CSANKARGGRTDTQYF,TGCAGTGCCAACAAAGCCCGGGGGGGCCGCACAGATACGCAGTATTTT
TRBV20-1,16,TRBJ2-3,TRBD2,few,CSALGGGRVSTDTQYF,TGCAGTGCTCTAGGCGGCGGGAGGGTTAGCACAGATACGCAGTATTTT
TRBV15,15,TRBJ2-1,TRBD2,NA,CATSREREIYNEQFF,TGTGCCACCAGCAGAGAGCGGGAGATCTACAATGAGCAGTTCTTC
TRBV6-2/TRBV6-3,14,TRBJ2-7,NA,NA,CASSYRGESYEQYF,TGTGCCAGCAGTTACAGGGGGGAATCCTACGAGCAGTACTTC
TRBV5-1,15,TRBJ2-3,NA,few,CASIPSGSLTDTQYF,TGCGCCAGCATTCCCTCCGGCAGCCTCACAGATACGCAGTATTTT
TRBV5-1,15,TRBJ1-1,NA,many,CASTQAGTLNTEAFF,TGCGCCAGCACCCAAGCCGGGACACTAAACACTGAAGCTTTCTTT
TRBV6-2/TRBV6-3,14,TRBJ2-3,NA,few,CASSYVFGTDTQYF,TGTGCCAGCAGTTATGTTTTCGGCACAGATACGCAGTATTTT
TRBV6-2/TRBV6-3,16,TRBJ2-5,TRBD2,NA,CASSYSTSGSQETQYF,TGTGCCAGCAGTTACTCGACTAGCGGGAGCCAAGAGACCCAGTACTTC
TRBV30,13,TRBJ2-7,TRBD1,NA,CAWSADRDYEQYF,TGTGCCTGGAGTGCGGACAGGGACTACGAGCAGTACTTC
TRBV4-2,15,TRBJ1-1,TRBD1,NA,CASSPRDRGNTEAFF,TGTGCCAGCAGCCCACGGGACAGGGGGAACACTGAAGCTTTCTTT
TRBV2,16,TRBJ2-3,TRBD2,few,CASSLRTSGRTDTQYF,TGTGCCAGCAGCCTTAGGACTAGCGGGAGAACAGATACGCAGTATTTT
TRBV11-2,20,TRBJ2-6,TRBD1,many,CASSYMGWDRTSSGANVLTF,TGTGCCAGCAGCTATATGGGATGGGACAGGACTTCCTCTGGGGCCAACGTCCTGACTTTC
TRBV12-5,19,TRBJ2-5,TRBD2,NA,CASGLVRSSGRGSAETQYF,TGTGCTAGTGGTTTGGTACGGTCTAGCGGGAGAGGGTCTGCGGAGACCCAGTACTTC
TRBV7-9,15,TRBJ2-7,TRBD2,NA,CASSPGTSGSNEQYF,TGTGCCAGCAGCCCCGGGACTAGCGGGAGTAACGAGCAGTACTTC
TRBV3-1,16,TRBJ2-1,TRBD2,NA,CASSQSSGSLGNEQFF,TGTGCCAGCAGCCAGTCTAGCGGGAGCCTAGGGAATGAGCAGTTCTTC
TRBV30,13,TRBJ1-4,NA,NA,CAWSGWVGEKLFF,TGTGCCTGGTCAGGGTGGGTTGGTGAAAAACTGTTTTTT
TRBV6-5,15,TRBJ1-3,TRBD1,few,CASSYSTGIGNTIYF,TGTGCCAGCAGTTACTCGACAGGGATTGGAAACACCATATATTTT
TRBV12-3/TRBV12-4,16,TRBJ2-7,TRBD2,many,CASMKRTSGSKHEQYF,TGTGCCAGCATGAAGCGGACTAGCGGGAGTAAACACGAGCAGTACTTC
TRBV20-1,13,TRBJ2-1,TRBD2,once,CSGGRLQGNEQFF,TGCAGTGGCGGGAGGCTTCAGGGCAATGAGCAGTTCTTC
TRBV7-2,14,TRBJ2-1,TRBD2,few,CASSLLAGGLGQFF,TGTGCCAGCAGCTTATTAGCGGGAGGATTAGGGCAGTTCTTC
TRBV11-2,16,TRBJ2-7,NA,NA,CASSQSSGVASYEQYF,TGTGCCAGCAGCCAGAGCTCGGGTGTGGCATCCTACGAGCAGTACTTC
TRBV20-1,16,TRBJ1-3,NA,many,CSARDVGSFAGNTIYF,TGCAGTGCTAGAGATGTGGGAAGCTTCGCAGGAAACACCATATATTTT
TRBV6-2/TRBV6-3,14,TRBJ2-5,NA,NA,CASSYSGYGETQYF,TGTGCCAGCAGTTACAGCGGGTATGGAGAGACCCAGTACTTC
TRBV20-1,14,TRBJ1-1,TRBD1,NA,CSAPPGGLDTEAFF,TGCAGTGCTCCTCCAGGGGGCTTGGACACTGAAGCTTTCTTT
TRBV28,13,TRBJ1-5,NA,NA,CASTLGNNQPQHF,TGTGCCAGCACTTTAGGAAATAATCAGCCCCAGCATTTT
TRBV20-1,15,TRBJ2-3,NA,NA,CSASRDLKGTDTQYF,TGCAGTGCAAGCCGGGACTTAAAGGGCACAGATACGCAGTATTTT
TRBV15,16,TRBJ2-1,TRBD1,few,CATIRDGTGVYNEQFF,TGTGCCACCATTCGGGACGGGACAGGGGTCTACAATGAGCAGTTCTTC
TRBV3-1,15,TRBJ2-7,NA,NA,CASSHYHIRSHEQYF,TGTGCCAGCAGCCATTACCACATTAGAAGCCACGAGCAGTACTTC
TRBV7-2,11,TRBJ2-7,NA,NA,CASSLDYEQYF,TGTGCCAGCAGCTTAGACTACGAGCAGTACTTC
TRBV7-9,14,TRBJ1-1,NA,NA,CASSSGTQNTEAFF,TGTGCCAGCAGCTCAGGGACCCAGAACACTGAAGCTTTCTTT
TRBV15,13,TRBJ1-6,NA,NA,CATSRGGNSPLHF,TGTGCCACCAGCAGGGGGGGTAATTCACCCCTCCACTTT
TRBV20-1,17,TRBJ2-3,TRBD1,NA,CSADSDAGTGHTDTQYF,TGCAGTGCTGATTCCGATGCCGGGACAGGACACACAGATACGCAGTATTTT
TRBV20-1,13,TRBJ1-1,NA,NA,CSASTGKVTEAFF,TGCAGTGCTAGCACAGGGAAAGTCACTGAAGCTTTCTTT